There are many counts of the clone carrying this TCR beta chain. What it recognizes is unknown. The CDR3 extends over 16 amino acids. Per germline, CDR1 SGHAT and CDR2 FQNNGV. Trimming pared 4 bases from V and 3 bases from J, leaving 16 bases between. The sample originates from a study of identical twins. General study results and limits: Clonotypes of the beta chain that were abundant in cord blood carried fewer insertions (memory repertoires showed none). It was possible that invariant MAIT and iNKT cells partly confounded the zero-insertion analyses.

Donors uniformly comprised healthy Caucasians. TCRdb reprocessed the 5' RACE reads via MiXCR and lists one record per CDR3 protein. The sample lists 310,000 or so distinct CDR3 sequences; roughly 8.6% were seen once. The same sample was also used in a study of yellow fever vaccine responses in identical twins. That publication notes: The T cell response to vaccination in identical twins was reportedly partly convergent and partly personalized.

The sequence came from a woman between 18 and 30 years old in good health. Input material: CD8+ T cells sorted from blood. The V gene is TRBV11-2, the J gene TRBJ2-1, with D possibly matching TRBD2 (5 bases). The CDR3 sequence: CASSSSEGVGYNEQFF. CDR3 bases: TGTGCCAGCAGCTCCTCCGAGGGAGTTGGCTACAATGAGCAGTTCTTC.